This T cell receptor (beta chain) was recovered during a study of T cell responses to AZD1222 COVID-19 vaccine. Study-level findings and limits: In a largely white British group with more females than males, clonal diversity was possibly underestimated. The CD4 TCRs associated with vaccination extended across spike and predominated at 160-218 and 743-854.

The method was immunoSEQ multiplex PCR; TCRdb's version includes in-frame clones alone and lacks a portion of them. The sample consists of 150,000 or so clones, around nine tenths of them appearing once. This clone was seen just once. Antigen: not known. The CDR3 has 16 residues. CDR1 MDHEN and CDR2 SYDVKM come from the germline V gene. V lost 7 bases and J 4 bases, leaving 19 bases between the germline ends. Sample: peripheral blood, taken on day 0 of AZD1222 vaccination. This receptor was taken from an adult in good health. The V gene is TRBV28, the J gene TRBJ2-2; D possibly corresponds to TRBD1 (5 bases). The CDR3, as DNA: TGTGCCAGCATGATAGTCGGGCAGGGCATCACCGGGGAGCTGTTTTTT. Translated, it gives CASMIVGQGITGELFF.